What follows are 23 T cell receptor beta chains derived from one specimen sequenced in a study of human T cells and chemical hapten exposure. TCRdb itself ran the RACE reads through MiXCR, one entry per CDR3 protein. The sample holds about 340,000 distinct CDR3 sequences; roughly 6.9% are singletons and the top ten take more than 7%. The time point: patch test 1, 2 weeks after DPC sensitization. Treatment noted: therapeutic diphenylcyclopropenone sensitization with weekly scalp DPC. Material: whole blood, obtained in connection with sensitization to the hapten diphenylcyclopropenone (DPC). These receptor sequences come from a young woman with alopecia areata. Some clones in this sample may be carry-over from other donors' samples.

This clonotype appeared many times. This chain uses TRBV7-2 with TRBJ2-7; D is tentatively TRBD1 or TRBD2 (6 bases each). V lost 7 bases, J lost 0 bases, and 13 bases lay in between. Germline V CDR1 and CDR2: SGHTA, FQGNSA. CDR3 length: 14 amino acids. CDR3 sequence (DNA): TGTGCCAGCACCCTGGGGGGCGACTCCTACGAGCAGTACTTC. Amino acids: CASTLGGDSYEQYF.

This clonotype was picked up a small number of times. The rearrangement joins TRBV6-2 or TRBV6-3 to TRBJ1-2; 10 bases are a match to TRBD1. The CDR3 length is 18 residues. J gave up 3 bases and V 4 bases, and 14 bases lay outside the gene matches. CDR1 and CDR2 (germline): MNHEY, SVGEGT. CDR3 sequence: CASSFVGTGEQFYYGYTF. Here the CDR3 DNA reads TGTGCCAGCAGTTTTGTTGGGACAGGGGAACAATTCTACTATGGCTACACCTTC.

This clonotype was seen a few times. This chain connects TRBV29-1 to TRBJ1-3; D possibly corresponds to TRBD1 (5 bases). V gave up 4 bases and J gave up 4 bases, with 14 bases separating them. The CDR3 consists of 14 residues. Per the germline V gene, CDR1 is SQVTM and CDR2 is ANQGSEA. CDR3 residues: CSVGGTDAGNTIYF. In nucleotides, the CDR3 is TGCAGCGTTGGTGGGACGGACGCCGGAAACACCATATATTTT.

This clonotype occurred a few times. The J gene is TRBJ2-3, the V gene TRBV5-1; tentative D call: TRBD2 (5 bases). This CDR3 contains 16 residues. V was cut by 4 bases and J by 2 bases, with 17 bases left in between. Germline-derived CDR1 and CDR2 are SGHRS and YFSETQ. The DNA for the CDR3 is TGCGCCAGCAGCCCTGGACGGGGATATTCCACAGATACGCAGTATTTT. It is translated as CASSPGRGYSTDTQYF.

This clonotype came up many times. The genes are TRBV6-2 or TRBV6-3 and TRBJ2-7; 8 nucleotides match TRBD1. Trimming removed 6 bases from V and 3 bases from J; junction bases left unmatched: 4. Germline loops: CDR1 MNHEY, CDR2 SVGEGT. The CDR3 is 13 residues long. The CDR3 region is CASSHGQGYEQYF. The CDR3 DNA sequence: TGTGCCAGCAGCCACGGACAGGGCTACGAGCAGTACTTC.

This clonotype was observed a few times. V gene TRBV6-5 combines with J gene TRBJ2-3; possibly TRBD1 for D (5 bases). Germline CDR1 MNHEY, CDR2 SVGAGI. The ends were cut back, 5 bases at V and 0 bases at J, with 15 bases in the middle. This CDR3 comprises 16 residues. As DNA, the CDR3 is TGTGCCAGCAGTGGCTTTTGGGGCCCTAGCACAGATACGCAGTATTTT. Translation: CASSGFWGPSTDTQYF.

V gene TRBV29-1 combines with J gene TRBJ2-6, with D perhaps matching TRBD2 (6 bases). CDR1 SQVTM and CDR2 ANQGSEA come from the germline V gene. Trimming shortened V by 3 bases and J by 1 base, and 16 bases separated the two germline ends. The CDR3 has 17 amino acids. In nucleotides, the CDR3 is TGCAGCGTTGAGATCCCGGTTGGGGGGTCTGGGGCCAACGTCCTGACTTTC. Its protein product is CSVEIPVGGSGANVLTF.

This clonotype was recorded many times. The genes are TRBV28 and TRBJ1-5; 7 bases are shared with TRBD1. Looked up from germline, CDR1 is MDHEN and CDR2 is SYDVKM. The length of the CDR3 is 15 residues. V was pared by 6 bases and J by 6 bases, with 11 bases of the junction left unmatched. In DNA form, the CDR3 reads TGTGCCAGCAGACACGGGACAGCGGGGGCTCAGCCCCAGCATTTT. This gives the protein CASRHGTAGAQPQHF.

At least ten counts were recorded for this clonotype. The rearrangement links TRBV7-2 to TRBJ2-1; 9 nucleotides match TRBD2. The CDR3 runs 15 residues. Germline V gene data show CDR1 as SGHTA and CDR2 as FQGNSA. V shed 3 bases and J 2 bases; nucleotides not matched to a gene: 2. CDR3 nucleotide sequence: TGTGCCAGCAGCTTGGGCGGGGGGGCCTACAATGAGCAGTTCTTC. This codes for CASSLGGGAYNEQFF.

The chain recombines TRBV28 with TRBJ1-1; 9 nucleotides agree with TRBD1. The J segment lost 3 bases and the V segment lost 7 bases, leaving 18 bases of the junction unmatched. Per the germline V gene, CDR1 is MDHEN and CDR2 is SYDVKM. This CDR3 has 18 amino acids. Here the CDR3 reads CASKTGGGKTGEDTEAFF. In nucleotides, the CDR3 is TGTGCCAGCAAGACAGGGGGTGGGAAGACAGGGGAGGACACTGAAGCTTTCTTT.

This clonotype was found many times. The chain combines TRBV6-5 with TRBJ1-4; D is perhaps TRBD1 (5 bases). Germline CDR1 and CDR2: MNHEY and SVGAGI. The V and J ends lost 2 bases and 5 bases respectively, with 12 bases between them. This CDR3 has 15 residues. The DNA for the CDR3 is TGTGCCAGCAGTTACACTGACAGCCCGAATGAAAAACTGTTTTTT. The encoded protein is CASSYTDSPNEKLFF.

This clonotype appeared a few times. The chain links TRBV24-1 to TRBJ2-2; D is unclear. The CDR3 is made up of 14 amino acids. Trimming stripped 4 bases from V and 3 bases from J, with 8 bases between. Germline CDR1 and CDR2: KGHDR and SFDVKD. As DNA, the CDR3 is TGTGCCACCAGTGAGGCCACGGACACCGGGGAGCTGTTTTTT. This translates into CATSEATDTGELFF.

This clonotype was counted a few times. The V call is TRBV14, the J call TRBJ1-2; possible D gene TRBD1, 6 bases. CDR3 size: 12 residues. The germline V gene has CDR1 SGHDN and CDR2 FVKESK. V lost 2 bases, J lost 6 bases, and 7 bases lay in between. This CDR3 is CASSQQGNGYTF. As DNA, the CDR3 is TGTGCCAGCAGCCAACAGGGGAATGGCTACACCTTC.

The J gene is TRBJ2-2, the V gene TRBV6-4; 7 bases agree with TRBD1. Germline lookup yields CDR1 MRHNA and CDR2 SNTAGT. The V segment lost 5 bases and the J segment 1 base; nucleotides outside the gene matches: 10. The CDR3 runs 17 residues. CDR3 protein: CASSYQTGIGNTGELFF. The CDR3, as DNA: TGTGCCAGCAGTTACCAGACAGGGATTGGGAACACCGGGGAGCTGTTTTTT.

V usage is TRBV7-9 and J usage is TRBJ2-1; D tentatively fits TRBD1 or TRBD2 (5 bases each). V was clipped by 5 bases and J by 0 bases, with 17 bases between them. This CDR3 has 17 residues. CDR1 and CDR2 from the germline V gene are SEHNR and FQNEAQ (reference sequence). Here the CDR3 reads CASSQNRDPSSYNEQFF. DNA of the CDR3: TGTGCCAGCAGCCAAAACCGGGACCCGTCCTCCTACAATGAGCAGTTCTTC.

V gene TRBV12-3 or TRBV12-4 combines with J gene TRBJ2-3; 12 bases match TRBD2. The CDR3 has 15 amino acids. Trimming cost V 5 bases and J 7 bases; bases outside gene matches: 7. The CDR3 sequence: CASSMTSGGRYTQYF. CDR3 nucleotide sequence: TGTGCCAGCAGTATGACTAGCGGGGGCCGATATACGCAGTATTTT.

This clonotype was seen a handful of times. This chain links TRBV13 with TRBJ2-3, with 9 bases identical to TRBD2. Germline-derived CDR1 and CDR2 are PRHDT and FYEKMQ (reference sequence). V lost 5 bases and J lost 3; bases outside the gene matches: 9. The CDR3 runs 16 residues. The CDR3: CASSPGLAGFTDTQYF. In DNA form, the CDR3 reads TGTGCCAGCAGCCCCGGTCTAGCGGGGTTTACAGATACGCAGTATTTT.

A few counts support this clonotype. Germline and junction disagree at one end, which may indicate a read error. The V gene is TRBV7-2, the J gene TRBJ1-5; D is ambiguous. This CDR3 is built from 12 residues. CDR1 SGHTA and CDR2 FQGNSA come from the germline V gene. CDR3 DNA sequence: TGTGCCAGCAGAACGGGCAAACAGCCCCAGCATTTT. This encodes CASRTGKQPQHF. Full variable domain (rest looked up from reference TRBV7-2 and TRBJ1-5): GAGVSQSPSNKVTEKGKDVELRCDPISGHTALYWYRQSLGQGLEFLIYFQGNSAPDKSGLPSDRFSAERTGGSVSTLTIQRTQQEDSAVYLCASRTGKQPQHFGDGTRLSIL.

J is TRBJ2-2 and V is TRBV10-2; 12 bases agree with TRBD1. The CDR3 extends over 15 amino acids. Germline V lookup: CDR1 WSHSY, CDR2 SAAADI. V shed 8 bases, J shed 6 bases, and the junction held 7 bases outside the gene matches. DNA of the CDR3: TGCGCCAGCCAGGGAGGGACAGGGGGCCCCGGGGAGCTGTTTTTT. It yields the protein CASQGGTGGPGELFF.

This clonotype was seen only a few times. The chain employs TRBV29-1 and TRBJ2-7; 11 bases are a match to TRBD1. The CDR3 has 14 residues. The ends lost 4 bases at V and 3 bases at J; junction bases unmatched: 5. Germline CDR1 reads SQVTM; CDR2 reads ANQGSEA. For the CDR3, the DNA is TGCAGCGTTGTTTGGGGACAGGGGGGCTACGAGCAGTACTTC. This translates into CSVVWGQGGYEQYF.

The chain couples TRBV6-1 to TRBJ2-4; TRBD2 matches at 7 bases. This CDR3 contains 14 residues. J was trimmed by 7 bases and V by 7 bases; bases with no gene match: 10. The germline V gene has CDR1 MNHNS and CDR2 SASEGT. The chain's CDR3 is CASMGGDRINIQYF. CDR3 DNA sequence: TGTGCCAGCATGGGGGGGGACCGGATCAACATTCAGTACTTC.

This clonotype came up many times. The CDR3 bases are TGCGCCAGCAGCTTGAACGGACAGGGCGATTCACCCCTCCACTTT. Protein: CASSLNGQGDSPLHF. This chain joins TRBV5-1 and TRBJ1-6; 8 positions agree with TRBD1. Trimming cost V 1 base and J 8 bases; bases outside gene matches: 5. This CDR3 has 15 amino acids. The germline V gene has CDR1 SGHRS and CDR2 YFSETQ.

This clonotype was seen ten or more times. For the CDR3, the DNA is TGTGCCAGCAGCCAAGCGACGGTAACCTACGAGCAGTACTTC. Amino acid sequence: CASSQATVTYEQYF. The chain uses TRBV3-1 and TRBJ2-7; D uncertain. Germline V gene lookup returns CDR1 LGHDT and CDR2 YNNKEL (reference sequence). The CDR3 sequence is 14 residues long. V lost 1 base, J lost 2 bases, and 9 bases lay in between.